Below, 12 T cell receptor beta chains from the same sample are listed, as sequenced in a study of blood T cell repertoires in COVID-19. The protocol was immunoSEQ multiplex PCR, while the TCRdb copy is restricted to in-frame clones and leaves out a portion. In the table there are about 88,000 clones, over 75% of which are singletons. Sequencing was performed on peripheral blood. The receptors here all came from a woman between 65 and 79 years old with acute or convalescent COVID-19.

The CDR3 coding sequence is TGTGCCAGCAGCCAACAAGAGACCCAGTACTTC. This sequence encodes CASSQQETQYF. This chain joins TRBV12-3 or TRBV12-4 and TRBJ2-5; D not certain. This CDR3 is built from 11 residues. V was trimmed by 6 bases and J by 2 bases, leaving 4 bases between them.

CDR3 nucleotides: TGTGCCAGCAGTTTATTAGGGGGGGATGAAAAACTGTTTTTT. Its translation: CASSLLGGDEKLFF. This rearrangement joins TRBV27 to TRBJ1-4, with a possible D match to TRBD1 (6 bases). V lost 1 base to trimming and J lost 6 bases, with 9 bases between them. This CDR3 has 14 amino acids. Germline values: CDR1 MNHEY, CDR2 SMNVEV (reference sequence).

The genes are TRBV2 and TRBJ1-4; possible D gene TRBD1, 6 bases. The germline V gene has CDR1 SNHLY and CDR2 FYNNEI. V shed 7 bases and J shed 7 bases, with 22 bases lying between them. The CDR3 extends over 16 amino acids. DNA of the CDR3: TGTGCCAGCATGGCCCCCCGGCAGGGGATGAGTGAAAAACTGTTTTTT. Translation gives CASMAPRQGMSEKLFF.

Only one count was recorded for this clone. This rearrangement joins TRBV19 to TRBJ2-6, with a weak D call TRBD2 (6 bases). Germline lookup yields CDR1 LNHDA and CDR2 SQIVND (reference sequence). Trimming removed 4 bases from V and 2 bases from J, with 12 bases in between. CDR3 length: 16 residues. The CDR3, as DNA: TGTGCCAGTAGTACCTACTCGGGGGCTGGGGCCAACGTCCTGACTTTC. Translation: CASSTYSGAGANVLTF.

The chain couples TRBV6-1 to TRBJ1-2, with D perhaps TRBD1 (6 bases). The CDR3 runs 17 residues. V gave up 0 bases and J gave up 2 bases, with 16 bases separating them. Germline lookup yields CDR1 MNHNS and CDR2 SASEGT. CDR3 DNA sequence: TGTGCCAGCAGTGAAGCTTCCGGGACACCGGAGAACTATGGCTACACCTTC. Its protein is CASSEASGTPENYGYTF.

The V call is TRBV20-1, the J call TRBJ1-2; possibly TRBD1 for D (5 bases). V was shortened by 5 bases and J by 7 bases, with 11 bases between the two germline ends. The CDR3 is 11 residues long. Germline V gene data show CDR1 as DFQATT and CDR2 as SNEGSKA (reference sequence). The CDR3 region is CSAGQGLGYTF. The DNA for the CDR3 is TGCAGTGCTGGACAAGGGCTTGGCTACACCTTC.

This clone was seen at least ten times. This sequence joins TRBV6-4 and TRBJ2-2, with D perhaps matching TRBD2 (5 bases). Germline V gene data show CDR1 as MRHNA and CDR2 as SNTAGT. Trimming took off 0 bases at V and 3 bases at J, with 8 bases between the two ends. The CDR3 consists of 15 residues. In DNA, the CDR3 is TGTGCCAGCAGTGACTCAGGAGGAGACACCGGGGAGCTGTTTTTT. Its protein is CASSDSGGDTGELFF.

The rearrangement joins TRBV5-7 to TRBJ1-2; D gene uncertain. TRBV5-7 falls under the ORF class, with uncertain function. The V gene lost 0 bases and the J gene lost 0 bases, with 12 bases spanning the gap. This CDR3 is built from 16 residues. As DNA, the CDR3 is TGTGCCAGCAGCTTGGCTCGAGGTCCAGCTAACTATGGCTACACCTTC. Translating it yields CASSLARGPANYGYTF.

This chain connects TRBV5-1 to TRBJ1-2; 8 bases align to TRBD1. This CDR3 spans 15 amino acids. Trimming took 2 bases from V and 6 from J; bases not matched to a gene: 9. CDR1 is SGHRS, CDR2 YFSETQ, per germline. The CDR3 sequence: CASSFTTGETHGYTF. Written as DNA, the CDR3 is TGCGCCAGCAGCTTTACGACAGGGGAAACGCATGGCTACACCTTC. Full variable domain (remainder filled in from reference TRBV5-1 and TRBJ1-2): KAGVTQTPRYLIKTRGQQVTLSCSPISGHRSVSWYQQTPGQGLQFLFEYFSETQRNKGNFPGRFSGRQFSNSRSEMNVSTLELGDSALYLCASSFTTGETHGYTFGSGTRLTVV.

The chain recombines TRBV30 with TRBJ1-1; tentatively, D is TRBD1 (6 bases). The CDR3 has 13 residues. V lost 1 base to trimming and J lost 4 bases, with 10 bases between them. The germline gives CDR1 GTSNPN, CDR2 SVGIG (reference sequence). The CDR3 region is CAWSEWGLTEAFF. In nucleotides, the CDR3 is TGTGCCTGGAGTGAATGGGGGCTCACTGAAGCTTTCTTT.

The V call is TRBV7-2, the J call TRBJ2-7; 12 bases agree with TRBD2. Germline CDR1 reads SGHTA; CDR2 reads FQGNSA. V dropped 7 bases and J dropped 5; count of bases not matched to a gene: 18. CDR3 length: 18 amino acids. DNA of the CDR3: TGTGCCAGCACCGTGGCAGGGCTAGCTAGCGGGGGGGCCGACGAGCAGTACGTC. This gives the protein CASTVAGLASGGADEQYV.

The CDR3 region is CASRTGTSGYNEQFF. CDR3 DNA sequence: TGCGCCAGCAGGACCGGGACTAGCGGGTACAATGAGCAGTTCTTC. This rearrangement joins TRBV10-2 to TRBJ2-1; 12 positions agree with TRBD2. This CDR3 contains 15 residues. The junction had 4 bases not matched to a gene; V was cut back by 6 bases and J by 4 bases. Germline V lookup: CDR1 WSHSY, CDR2 SAAADI.